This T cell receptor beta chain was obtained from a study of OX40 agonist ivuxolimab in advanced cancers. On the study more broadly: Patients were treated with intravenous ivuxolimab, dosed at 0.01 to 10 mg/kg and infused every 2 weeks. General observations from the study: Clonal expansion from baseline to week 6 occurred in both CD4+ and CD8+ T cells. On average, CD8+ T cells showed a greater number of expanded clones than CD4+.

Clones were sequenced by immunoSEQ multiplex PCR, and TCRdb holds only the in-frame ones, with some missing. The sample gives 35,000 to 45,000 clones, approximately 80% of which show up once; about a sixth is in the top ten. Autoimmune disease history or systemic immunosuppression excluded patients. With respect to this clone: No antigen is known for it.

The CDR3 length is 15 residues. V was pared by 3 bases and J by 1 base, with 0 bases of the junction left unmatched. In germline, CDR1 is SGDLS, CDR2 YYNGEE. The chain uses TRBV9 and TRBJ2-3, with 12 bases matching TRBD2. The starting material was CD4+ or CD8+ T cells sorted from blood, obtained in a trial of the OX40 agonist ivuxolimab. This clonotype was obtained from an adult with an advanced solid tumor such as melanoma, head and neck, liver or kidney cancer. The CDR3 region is CASSGLAGGTDTQYF. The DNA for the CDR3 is TGTGCCAGCAGCGGACTAGCGGGGGGCACAGATACGCAGTATTTT.